This TCR beta chain was documented in a study of metastatic and nonmetastatic thyroid tumors. Study context: Repertoires of blood and of tissue (tumor or nodule) from malignant and benign thyroid patients were compared.

The germline V and J ends were trimmed by 1 base and 0 bases, with 10 bases remaining between them. The CDR3 totals 16 residues. The V gene's germline CDR1 is LNHDA and CDR2 SQIVND (reference sequence). Thyroid surgery had not been preceded by any treatment in any patient. Methods used by the authors: CDR3 differences across clinicopathological groups were used to build a distant-metastasis classifier for papillary thyroid cancer. TCRdb reanalyzed the PCR reads with MiXCR. The V and J calls follow TCRdb's processing rather than the paper's. The sample has about 15,000 clones; about 28% are singletons. This clone was seen ten or more times. The antigen is not known. Broader study findings: When malignant thyroid tumors were compared with benign nodules, TCR beta diversity was reportedly significantly higher in the malignant tumors. This held in both blood and tumor samples.

This clonotype originated in a female donor with papillary thyroid cancer or a benign thyroid nodule (not recorded which). Some clones in this sample may be carry-over from other donors' samples. Sample: tumor tissue. The chain employs TRBV19 and TRBJ2-1; the D gene is possibly TRBD1 (6 bases). The CDR3 DNA sequence: TGTGCCAGTAGTATAGGGGCAGGGGTCTCCTACAATGAGCAGTTCTTC. This sequence encodes CASSIGAGVSYNEQFF.